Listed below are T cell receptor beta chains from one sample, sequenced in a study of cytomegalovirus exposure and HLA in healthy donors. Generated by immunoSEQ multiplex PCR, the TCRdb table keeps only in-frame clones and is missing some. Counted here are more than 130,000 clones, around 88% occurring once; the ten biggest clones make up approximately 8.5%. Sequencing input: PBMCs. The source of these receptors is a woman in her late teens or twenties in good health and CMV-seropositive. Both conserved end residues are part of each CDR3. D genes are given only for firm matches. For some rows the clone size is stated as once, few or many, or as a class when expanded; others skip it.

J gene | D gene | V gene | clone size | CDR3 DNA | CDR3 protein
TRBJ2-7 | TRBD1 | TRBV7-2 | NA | TGTGCCAGCAGCTCCGGGACAGGGCGGACTCGGTACTTC | CASSSGTGRTRYF
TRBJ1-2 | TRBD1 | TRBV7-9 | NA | TGTGCCAGCAGCTTAGCCCCCGACAGGGAACCGTATGGCTACACCTTC | CASSLAPDREPYGYTF
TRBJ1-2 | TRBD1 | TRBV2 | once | TGTGCCAGCAGTCAGCAGGGGGCTAGAGTCTATGGCTACACCTTC | CASSQQGARVYGYTF
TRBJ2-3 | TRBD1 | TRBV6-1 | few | TGTGCCAGCAGTGAAGCGAAAGGGACAGTCGGTTTATATACGCAGTATTTT | CASSEAKGTVGLYTQYF
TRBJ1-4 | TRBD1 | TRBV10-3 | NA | TGTGCCTCCCCGGGACAGGGTAATGAAAAACTGTTTTTT | CASPGQGNEKLFF
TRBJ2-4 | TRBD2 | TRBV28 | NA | TGTGCCAGCAGTTCCCCCGGGGGAGGGAACAAAAACATTCAGTACTTC | CASSSPGGGNKNIQYF
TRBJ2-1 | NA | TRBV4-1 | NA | TGCGCCAGCAGCCCCTCCCCAGGGGACCGTGAGCAGTTCTTC | CASSPSPGDREQFF
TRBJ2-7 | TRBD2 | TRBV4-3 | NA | TGCGCCAGCAGCCAAGGAAACCTAGCGGGGGTCTACGAGCAGTACTTC | CASSQGNLAGVYEQYF
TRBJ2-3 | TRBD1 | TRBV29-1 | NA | TGCAGCGTTGGGGACAGGGGCACAGATACGCAGTATTTT | CSVGDRGTDTQYF
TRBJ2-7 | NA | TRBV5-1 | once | TGCGCCAGCAGCTTGGTAGCGTACGAGCAGTACTTC | CASSLVAYEQYF
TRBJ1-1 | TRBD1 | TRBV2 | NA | TGTGCCAGCACCCTGGAGGGACAGCTGAACACTGAAGCTTTCTTT | CASTLEGQLNTEAFF
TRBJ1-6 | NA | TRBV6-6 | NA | TGTGCCAGCAGTTATTCGGGAAATAATTCACCCCTCCACTTT | CASSYSGNNSPLHF
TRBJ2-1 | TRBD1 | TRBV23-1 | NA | TGCGCCAGCAGTCACTACCGGGACAGGGGGCCCAATGAGCAGTTCTTC | CASSHYRDRGPNEQFF
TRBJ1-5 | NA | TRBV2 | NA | TGTGCCAGCAGTGAATGGGCAGGGGACCAGCCCCAGCATTTT | CASSEWAGDQPQHF
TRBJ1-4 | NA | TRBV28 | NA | TGTGCCAGCAGTCAGGGGTTGGCTAATGAAAAACTGTTTTTT | CASSQGLANEKLFF
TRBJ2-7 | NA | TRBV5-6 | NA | TGTGCCAGCAGCATATACAGGGTATCTTACGAGCAGTACTTC | CASSIYRVSYEQYF
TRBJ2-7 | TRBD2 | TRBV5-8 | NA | TGTGCCAGCAGCTTTAGGACTAGGTGGCCTTACGAGCAGTACTTC | CASSFRTRWPYEQYF
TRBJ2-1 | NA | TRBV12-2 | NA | TGTGCAAGTCGCTTAGGGACTAGCGGGGGTACCTACAATGAGCAGTTCTTC | CASRLGTSGGTYNEQFF
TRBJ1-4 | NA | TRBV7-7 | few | TGTGCTAGCAGCTTACACTACCGGGAAAAACTGTTTTTT | CASSLHYREKLFF
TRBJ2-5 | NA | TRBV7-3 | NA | TGTGCCAGCAGCCCTACAGGGTTGCAAGAGACCCAGTACTTC | CASSPTGLQETQYF
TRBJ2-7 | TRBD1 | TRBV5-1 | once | TGCGCCAGCAGCCCCGGGACAGGGGAGTACGAGCAGTACTTC | CASSPGTGEYEQYF
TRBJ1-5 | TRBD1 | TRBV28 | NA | TGTGCCAGCAGTTTAGACAACCCAGGGGGCGGAGGTCAGCCCCAGCATTTT | CASSLDNPGGGGQPQHF
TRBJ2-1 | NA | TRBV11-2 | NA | TGTGCCAGCAGCTTAGAGTCTAGGCCCCTTTACAATGAGCAGTTCTTC | CASSLESRPLYNEQFF
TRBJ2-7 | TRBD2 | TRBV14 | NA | TGTGCCAGCAGCTGGATGCGGGGGACCACCTACGAGCAGTACTTC | CASSWMRGTTYEQYF
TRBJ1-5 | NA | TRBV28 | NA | TGTGCCAGCAGTCTTACAGGGACCCAGCATTTT | CASSLTGTQHF
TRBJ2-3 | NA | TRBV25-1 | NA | TGTGCCAGCAGTGAGTTCGGCACAGATACGCAGTATTTT | CASSEFGTDTQYF
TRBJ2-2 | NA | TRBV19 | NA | TGTGCCAGTAGTATAGCCGCAGGTTCCGGGGAGCTGTTTTTT | CASSIAAGSGELFF
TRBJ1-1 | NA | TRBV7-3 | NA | TGTGCCAGCAGCTTAACTTCGCTCGCGGGAAACACTGAAGCTTTCTTT | CASSLTSLAGNTEAFF
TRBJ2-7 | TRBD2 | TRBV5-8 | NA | TGTGCCAGCAGCTTGGAGCCCCGCGGGGGAGGGTACTTC | CASSLEPRGGGYF
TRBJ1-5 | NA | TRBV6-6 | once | TGTGCCAGCAGTTACTCCCAGGGAATACATCAGCCCCAGCATTTT | CASSYSQGIHQPQHF
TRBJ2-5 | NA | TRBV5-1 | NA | TGCGCCAGCAGCGCAGGGGCGTGGGAGACCCAGTACTTC | CASSAGAWETQYF
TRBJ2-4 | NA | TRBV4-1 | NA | TGCGCCAGCAGCCAAGATCCGTTAGCCAAAAACATTCAGTACTTC | CASSQDPLAKNIQYF
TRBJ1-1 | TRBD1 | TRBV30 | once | TGTGCCTGGAGCTACAGGGGCGGCACTGAAGCTTTCTTT | CAWSYRGGTEAFF
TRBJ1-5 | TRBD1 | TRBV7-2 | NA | TGTGCCAGCAGCCCTACAGGGGCGGAGGTGCCCCAGCATTTT | CASSPTGAEVPQHF
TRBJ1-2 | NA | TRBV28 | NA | TGTGCCAGTAGGGGCAGAGCATATGGCTACACCTTC | CASRGRAYGYTF
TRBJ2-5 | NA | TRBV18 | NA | TGTGCCAGCTCACGAGGGATGGATCCTACTCGGTACTTC | CASSRGMDPTRYF
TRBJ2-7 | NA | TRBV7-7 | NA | TGTGCTAGCAGCTTAGGACCAGGATCAACCTACGAGCAGTACTTC | CASSLGPGSTYEQYF
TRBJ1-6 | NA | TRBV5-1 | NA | TGCGCCAGCAGCTTGGGGAGGTCGAATAATTCACCCCTCCACTTT | CASSLGRSNNSPLHF
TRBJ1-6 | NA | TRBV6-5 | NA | TGTGCCAGCAGGGCAGGGTCTGGGTCACCCCTCCACTTT | CASRAGSGSPLHF
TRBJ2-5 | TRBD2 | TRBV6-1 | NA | TGTACTACCTCGGTGGGGGAGGGGACCCAGTACTTC | CTTSVGEGTQYF
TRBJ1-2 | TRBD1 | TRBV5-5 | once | TGTGCCAGCAGACCTGACAGGGACCTATATGGCTACACCTTC | CASRPDRDLYGYTF
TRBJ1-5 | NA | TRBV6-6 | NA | TGTGCCAGCAGTTACCCTACAGGTAGCAATCAGCCCCAGCATTTT | CASSYPTGSNQPQHF